The 19 T cell receptor beta chains listed next were all sequenced from one sample in a study of shared clonotypes between healthy human individuals. The naive CD8 fraction comprised CD45RO-negative cells positively selected for CCR7 and excluded terminally differentiated effector memory CD45RA+ cells. Measured with immunoSEQ multiplex PCR; TCRdb has only the in-frame clones, and not every one. Among hundreds of thousands of clones listed, 92% were seen once. The sequencing sample was made of naive CD8+ T cells sorted from blood. Every receptor here comes from a man aged 25 to 45 in good health.

This chain connects TRBV19 to TRBJ2-7; D could derive from TRBD1 or TRBD2 (5 bases each). With 6 bases removed from V and 3 bases from J, the gap between germline ends came to 15 bases. Germline V gene lookup returns CDR1 LNHDA and CDR2 SQIVND (reference sequence). This CDR3 has 14 residues. The CDR3 spells CASSDPGTIYEQYF. CDR3 coding DNA: TGTGCCAGTAGCGATCCCGGGACCATCTACGAGCAGTACTTC.

The V and J genes are TRBV28 and TRBJ2-5, with D hard to call. V was trimmed by 5 bases and J by 7 bases, leaving 14 bases between them. The V gene's germline CDR1 is MDHEN and CDR2 SYDVKM. This CDR3 has 13 residues. CDR3 nucleotide sequence: TGTGCCAGCAGTCCTAACACGGGCGGGACCCAGTACTTC. Translated: CASSPNTGGTQYF. Full variable domain (outside the CDR3, taken from reference TRBV28 and TRBJ2-5): DVKVTQSSRYLVKRTGEKVFLECVQDMDHENMFWYRQDPGLGLRLIYFSYDVKMKEKGDIPEGYSVSREKKERFSLILESASTNQTSMYLCASSPNTGGTQYFGPGTRLLVL.

CDR3 region: CSAGLAEGVYNEQFF. As DNA, the CDR3 is TGCAGCGCTGGACTAGCGGAGGGGGTGTACAATGAGCAGTTCTTC. The chain couples TRBV29-1 to TRBJ2-1; 10 bases fit TRBD2. With 7 bases clipped from V and 4 bases from J, the junction kept 10 bases outside the gene matches. Germline V lookup: CDR1 SQVTM, CDR2 ANQGSEA. The CDR3 extends over 15 amino acids.

This clone was seen only a few times. The DNA is left out, because the CDR3 cannot be placed on it with certainty; the CDR3 is given as TCRdb lists it. The V gene is TRBV28, the J gene TRBJ1-5; TRBD1 is the table's D call and was not checked against the DNA. The CDR3 is 15 residues long, counting both termini. The germline CDR1 and CDR2 sequences are MDHEN and SYDVKM. Here the CDR3 reads CASSFGPGGGQPQHF.

The V gene is TRBV11-2, the J gene TRBJ1-1; D gene ambiguous. The CDR3 totals 13 residues. Germline loops: CDR1 SGHAT, CDR2 FQNNGV. Trimming removed 2 bases from V and 4 bases from J, with 8 bases in between. The CDR3 reads CASSLLTSTEAFF. In DNA, the CDR3 is TGTGCCAGCAGCTTACTTACGTCCACTGAAGCTTTCTTT. The full variable domain, its missing parts supplied by reference TRBV11-2 and TRBJ1-1, is EAGVAQSPRYKIIEKRQSVAFWCNPISGHATLYWYQQILGQGPKLLIQFQNNGVVDDSQLPKDRFSAERLKGVDSTLKIQPAKLEDSAVYLCASSLLTSTEAFFGQGTRLTVV.

J is TRBJ2-1 and V is TRBV10-2; D is possibly TRBD2 (6 bases). This CDR3 is 14 amino acids long. In germline, CDR1 is WSHSY, CDR2 SAAADI. The V end was cut by 1 base, the J end by 6 bases, with 10 bases between. Here the CDR3 reads CASSELGGVNEQFF. CDR3 nucleotides: TGCGCCAGCAGTGAGTTGGGGGGAGTCAATGAGCAGTTCTTC.

V usage is TRBV27 and J usage is TRBJ2-7; the D is unclear. The V and J ends lost 2 bases and 0 bases respectively, with 8 bases between them. Per the germline V gene, CDR1 is MNHEY and CDR2 is SMNVEV (reference sequence). The length of the CDR3 is 14 residues. CDR3 amino acids: CASSLATSSYEQYF. The CDR3 region has the DNA TGTGCCAGCAGTTTAGCCACGAGCTCCTACGAGCAGTACTTC.

This chain links TRBV6-1 with TRBJ2-7; 7 nucleotides agree with TRBD1. CDR3 size: 14 residues. From germline, CDR1 is MNHNS and CDR2 SASEGT. Unmatched junction bases numbered 5, after V lost 3 bases and J lost 3 bases. In DNA, the CDR3 is TGTGCCAGCAGTGAGGTACCAGGGGGCTACGAGCAGTACTTC. This gives the protein CASSEVPGGYEQYF.

J is TRBJ1-5 and V is TRBV4-1; D possibly corresponds to TRBD1 (5 bases). Germline CDR1 and CDR2: MGHRA and YSYEKL. This CDR3 region has 19 residues. V was clipped by 2 bases and J by 0 bases, with 20 bases between them. The CDR3 DNA follows: TGCGCCAGCAGCCAAATTCTCAGAGGGCTGACAGATAGCAATCAGCCCCAGCATTTT. It is translated as CASSQILRGLTDSNQPQHF.

The chain carries TRBV25-1 and TRBJ1-3; no clear D. This CDR3 spans 15 amino acids. CDR1 is MGHDK and CDR2 is SYGVNS in the germline V gene. V was trimmed by 2 bases and J by 7 bases, leaving 15 bases between them. The CDR3 DNA reads as TGTGCCAGCAGTGAAAAGACGGATCCGCAGAACACCATATATTTT. It specifies CASSEKTDPQNTIYF.

This clone was seen once. The rearrangement uses TRBV28 and TRBJ1-1; D unresolved. Germline-derived CDR1 and CDR2 are MDHEN and SYDVKM. V dropped 5 bases and J dropped 5 bases, with 18 bases sitting between them. The CDR3 contains 15 residues. The CDR3 coding sequence is TGTGCCAGCAGTCCCCTAGCCAGCCGGTGGACTGAAGCTTTCTTT. Protein: CASSPLASRWTEAFF.

The chain links TRBV7-9 to TRBJ1-5; D is perhaps TRBD1 (6 bases). V lost 3 bases and J 4 bases, leaving 10 bases between the germline ends. The germline V gene has CDR1 SEHNR and CDR2 FQNEAQ (reference sequence). This CDR3 has 14 residues. The CDR3 sequence: CASSFDRYNQPQHF. The DNA for the CDR3 is TGTGCCAGCAGCTTCGACAGGTATAATCAGCCCCAGCATTTT.

This chain uses TRBV21-1 with TRBJ1-2; TRBD1 is the table's D call and was not checked against the DNA. TRBV21-1 counts as a pseudogene. The CDR3 extends over 16 amino acids. The CDR3 loop is CASSKVGQGFKDGYTF. The CDR3 DNA reads TGTGCCAGCAGCAAAGTGGGACAGGGTTTTAAGGATGGCTACACCTTC.

The chain has TRBV27 and TRBJ2-7; D remains ambiguous. The germline V and J ends were trimmed by 3 bases and 5 bases, with 11 bases remaining between them. Germline V gene sequence: CDR1 MNHEY, CDR2 SMNVEV (reference sequence). The CDR3 extends over 13 amino acids. The CDR3: CASSLLGTDEQYF. In DNA, the CDR3 is TGTGCCAGCAGTTTGTTGGGTACGGACGAGCAGTACTTC.

The rearrangement joins TRBV7-9 to TRBJ2-1, with no clear D. CDR3 length: 14 residues. The germline V and J ends were trimmed by 5 bases and 5 bases, with 13 bases remaining between them. The germline gives CDR1 SEHNR, CDR2 FQNEAQ (reference sequence). Here the CDR3 reads CASSPSDQDNEQFF. CDR3 nucleotide sequence: TGTGCCAGCAGCCCCTCTGACCAGGACAATGAGCAGTTCTTC.

This clone was recorded once. This chain links TRBV2 with TRBJ2-1; 7 nucleotides line up with TRBD1. CDR1 and CDR2 from the germline V gene are SNHLY and FYNNEI. V trimming: 9 bases; J trimming: 3 bases; junction bases outside the gene matches: 11. The CDR3 totals 15 residues. The CDR3 is CASAAGTEIYNEQFF. The CDR3 DNA reads as TGTGCCAGTGCAGCCGGGACAGAAATCTACAATGAGCAGTTCTTC.

The genes are TRBV14 and TRBJ2-1; D is possibly TRBD2 (5 bases). The CDR3 contains 15 residues. Germline-derived CDR1 and CDR2 are SGHDN and FVKESK. With 4 bases removed from V and 6 bases from J, the gap between germline ends came to 16 bases. Here the CDR3 DNA reads TGTGCCAGCAGCCGCCCAGTTTACGGGGTCAATGAGCAGTTCTTC. Protein sequence: CASSRPVYGVNEQFF.

The gene calls are TRBV30 and TRBJ2-7; D gene uncertain. Germline V lookup: CDR1 GTSNPN, CDR2 SVGIG (reference sequence). The CDR3 has 14 amino acids. V gave up 0 bases and J gave up 3 bases, with 12 bases separating them. The CDR3 nucleotides read TGTGCCTGGAGTGTACGACTCCTCCTCTACGAGCAGTACTTC. It specifies CAWSVRLLLYEQYF.

The J gene is TRBJ2-1, the V gene TRBV19; no firm D call. Germline assignment: CDR1 LNHDA and CDR2 SQIVND (reference sequence). This CDR3 has 11 amino acids. V was cut by 5 bases and J by 4 bases, with 3 bases left in between. The CDR3 nucleotides are TGTGCCAGTAGTTGGTACAATGAGCAGTTCTTC. Its translation is CASSWYNEQFF.